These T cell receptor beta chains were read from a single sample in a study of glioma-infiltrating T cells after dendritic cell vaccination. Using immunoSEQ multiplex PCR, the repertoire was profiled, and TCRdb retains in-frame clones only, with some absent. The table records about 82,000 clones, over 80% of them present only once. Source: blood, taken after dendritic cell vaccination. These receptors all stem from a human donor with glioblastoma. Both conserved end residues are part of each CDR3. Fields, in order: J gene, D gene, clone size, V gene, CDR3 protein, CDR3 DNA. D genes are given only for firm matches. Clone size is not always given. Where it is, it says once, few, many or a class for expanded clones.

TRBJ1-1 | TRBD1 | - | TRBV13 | CASSLGDRGEYTEAFF | TGTGCCAGCAGCTTAGGGGACAGGGGGGAGTACACTGAAGCTTTCTTT
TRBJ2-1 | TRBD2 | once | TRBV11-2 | CASSSTSGVNEQFF | TGTGCCAGCAGCTCGACTAGCGGGGTCAATGAGCAGTTCTTC
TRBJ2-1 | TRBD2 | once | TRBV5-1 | CASSLGTSGGSTNEQFF | TGCGCCAGCAGCCTAGGGACTAGCGGGGGCTCGACGAATGAGCAGTTCTTC
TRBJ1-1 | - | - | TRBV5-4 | CASSLDSHTEAFF | TGTGCCAGCAGCTTGGACAGTCACACTGAAGCTTTCTTT
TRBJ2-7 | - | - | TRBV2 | CASSGFDRIYEQYF | TGTGCCAGCAGTGGTTTCGACAGAATCTACGAGCAGTACTTC
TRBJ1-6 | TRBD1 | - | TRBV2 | CASSNRQGDSPLHF | TGTGCCAGCAGTAATAGACAGGGTGATTCACCCCTCCACTTT
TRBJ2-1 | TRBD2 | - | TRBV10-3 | CAIKESGARSGGVKYNEQFF | TGTGCCATCAAGGAGAGTGGTGCGCGTAGCGGGGGGGTAAAGTACAATGAGCAGTTCTTC
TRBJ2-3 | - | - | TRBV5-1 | CASSLGHLPTDTQYF | TGCGCCAGCAGCTTGGGACACCTACCCACAGATACGCAGTATTTT
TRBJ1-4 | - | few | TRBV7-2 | CASSPMGRENEKLFF | TGTGCCAGCAGCCCAATGGGCAGGGAAAATGAAAAACTGTTTTTT
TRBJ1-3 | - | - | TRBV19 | CASSTVLSSGNTIYF | TGTGCCAGTAGTACCGTCCTATCCTCTGGAAACACCATATATTTT
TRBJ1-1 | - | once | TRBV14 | CASSQGWQVRTEAFF | TGTGCCAGCAGCCAAGGCTGGCAGGTCCGGACTGAAGCTTTCTTT
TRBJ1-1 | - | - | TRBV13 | CASSLRGVSTEAFF | TGTGCCAGCAGCTTACGGGGGGTGAGCACTGAAGCTTTCTTT
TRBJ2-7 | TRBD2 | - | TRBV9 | CASSVLAGGLYEQYF | TGTGCCAGCAGCGTACTAGCGGGGGGGCTGTACGAGCAGTACTTC
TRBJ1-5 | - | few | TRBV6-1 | CASSEGGGWDSNQPQHF | TGTGCCAGCAGTGAAGGGGGGGGTTGGGATAGCAATCAGCCCCAGCATTTT
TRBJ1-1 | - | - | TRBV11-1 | CASSLWRGTEAFF | TGTGCCAGCAGCTTATGGAGGGGCACTGAAGCTTTCTTT
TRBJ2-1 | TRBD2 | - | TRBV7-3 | CASSKSGGLAYNEQFF | TGTGCCAGCAGCAAATCGGGGGGGTTGGCCTACAATGAGCAGTTCTTC
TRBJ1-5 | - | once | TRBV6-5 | CASSYSGALTEPQHF | TGTGCCAGCAGTTACTCGGGGGCCCTCACAGAGCCCCAGCATTTT
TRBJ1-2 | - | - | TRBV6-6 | CLSTANYGYTF | TGTTTGAGCACCGCTAACTATGGCTACACCTTC
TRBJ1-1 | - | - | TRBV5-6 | CASSLLTISNTEAFF | TGTGCCAGCAGCTTATTGACAATCTCGAACACTGAAGCTTTCTTT
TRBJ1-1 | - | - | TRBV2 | CASSSRTVPNTEAFF | TGTGCCAGCAGTTCCAGGACAGTGCCTAACACTGAAGCTTTCTTT
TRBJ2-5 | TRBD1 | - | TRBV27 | CASSLSKDRQETQYF | TGTGCCAGCAGTTTAAGTAAGGACAGGCAAGAGACCCAGTACTTC
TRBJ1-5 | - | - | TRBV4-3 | CASSQDLAYQPQHF | TGCGCCAGCAGCCAAGATTTGGCCTATCAGCCCCAGCATTTT
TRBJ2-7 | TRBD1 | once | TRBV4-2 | CASSPPGQGSEQYF | TGTGCCAGCAGCCCGCCGGGACAGGGGTCCGAGCAGTACTTC
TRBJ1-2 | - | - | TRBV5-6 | CASSQDRFRNYGYTF | TGTGCCAGCAGCCAAGACAGGTTTCGGAACTATGGCTACACCTTC
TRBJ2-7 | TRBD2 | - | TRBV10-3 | CAISEGGGEYEQYF | TGTGCCATCAGTGAGGGCGGGGGGGAGTACGAGCAGTACTTC
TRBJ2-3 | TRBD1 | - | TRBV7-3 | CASSPRTGANTDTQYF | TGTGCCAGCAGCCCTCGGACAGGCGCTAACACAGATACGCAGTATTTT
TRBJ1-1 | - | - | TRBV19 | CASNHDRTWGTEAFF | TGTGCCAGTAACCATGACAGGACTTGGGGGACTGAAGCTTTCTTT
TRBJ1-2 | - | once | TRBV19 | CASSIAPYGYTF | TGTGCCAGTAGTATAGCTCCCTATGGCTACACCTTC
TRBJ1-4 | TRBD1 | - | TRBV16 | CASSRGTGEKLFF | TGTGCCAGCAGCCGTGGGACAGGAGAGAAACTGTTTTTT
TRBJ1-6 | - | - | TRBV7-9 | CASSSISNNSPLHF | TGTGCCAGCAGCAGCATAAGCAATAATTCACCCCTCCACTTT
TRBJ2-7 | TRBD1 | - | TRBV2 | CAGSQGAQYEQYF | TGTGCCGGCAGTCAGGGGGCTCAATACGAGCAGTACTTC
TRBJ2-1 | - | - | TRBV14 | CASSQDRVVGMRDNEQFF | TGTGCCAGCAGCCAAGATCGGGTGGTGGGTATGCGGGACAATGAGCAGTTCTTC
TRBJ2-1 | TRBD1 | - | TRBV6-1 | CASSTGGPSYNEQFF | TGTGCCAGCAGTACAGGGGGCCCCTCCTACAATGAGCAGTTCTTC
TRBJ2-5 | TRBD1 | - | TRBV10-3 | CAISGGTGSTETQYF | TGTGCCATCAGTGGGGGGACAGGGTCTACCGAGACCCAGTACTTC
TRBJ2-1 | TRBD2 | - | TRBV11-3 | CASSFTGEGEQFF | TGTGCCAGCAGCTTTACGGGGGAGGGCGAGCAGTTCTTC
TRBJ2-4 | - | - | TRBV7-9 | CASSSEDIQYF | TGTGCCAGCAGCTCCGAGGACATTCAGTACTTC
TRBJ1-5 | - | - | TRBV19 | CASSIGVPSGNQPQHF | TGTGCCAGTAGTATTGGAGTCCCCTCGGGCAATCAGCCCCAGCATTTT
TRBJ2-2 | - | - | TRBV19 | CASSPRPGENTGELFF | TGTGCCAGTAGTCCCCGACCGGGGGAGAACACCGGGGAGCTGTTTTTT
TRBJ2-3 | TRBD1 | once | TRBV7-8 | CASSLGWDRASTDTQYF | TGTGCCAGCAGCTTAGGGTGGGACAGGGCCAGCACAGATACGCAGTATTTT
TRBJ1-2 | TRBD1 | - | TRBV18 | CASSLDRGTGYTF | TGTGCCAGCTCATTGGACAGGGGTACTGGCTACACCTTC
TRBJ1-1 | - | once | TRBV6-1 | CASRADRQNTEAFF | TGTGCCAGCCGAGCCGACAGGCAGAACACTGAAGCTTTCTTT
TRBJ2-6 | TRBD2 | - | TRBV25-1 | CASSVGGSSGANVLTF | TGTGCCAGCAGCGTGGGGGGGAGCTCTGGGGCCAACGTCCTGACTTTC
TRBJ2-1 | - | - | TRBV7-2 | CASSFDFSSYNEQFF | TGTGCCAGCAGCTTCGACTTTAGCTCCTACAATGAGCAGTTCTTC